These 23 T cell receptor beta chains originate from one sample sequenced in a study of shared clonotypes between healthy human individuals. Sequencing used immunoSEQ multiplex PCR; TCRdb keeps in-frame clones, though not all of them. The table has more than 2 million clones, around 93% seen once. Naive CD8 cells were CD45RO-negative, positively selected for CCR7, excluding terminally differentiated effector memory CD45RA+ cells. Sequences were obtained from naive CD8+ T cells from PBMCs. The origin of the receptors is a man aged 18-30 years in good health. Some clones in this sample may be carry-over from other donors' samples.

J is TRBJ2-4 and V is TRBV29-1, with 8 bases that match TRBD2. Trimming cost V 6 bases and J 8 bases; bases outside gene matches: 9. The CDR3 runs 13 residues. Germline lookup yields CDR1 SQVTM and CDR2 ANQGSEA. In DNA form, the CDR3 reads TGCAGCGTCGAAAGCCCGGGGGGGGACATTCAGTACTTC. Translated, it gives CSVESPGGDIQYF.

The V gene is TRBV15, the J gene TRBJ2-7; D perhaps matches TRBD1 (6 bases). Germline loops: CDR1 LNHNV, CDR2 YYDKDF (reference sequence). The V end was cut by 0 bases, the J end by 2 bases, with 14 bases between. The CDR3 has 16 amino acids. DNA for the CDR3: TGTGCCACCAGCAGAGATCAACAGGGATGGCCCTACGAGCAGTACTTC. As protein: CATSRDQQGWPYEQYF.

Concerning this clone: The same CDR3 arises from other DNA sequences in this sample as well. V usage is TRBV5-4 and J usage is TRBJ2-3, with 8 bases lining up with TRBD2. This CDR3 comprises 15 residues. Trimming took 1 base from V and 5 from J; bases not matched to a gene: 6. Germline-derived CDR1 and CDR2 are SGHNT and YYREEE (reference sequence). The CDR3 loop is CASSLKREKGDTQYF. The CDR3 coding sequence is TGTGCCAGCAGCTTGAAGCGGGAGAAAGGAGATACGCAGTATTTT.

V is TRBV10-3 and J is TRBJ2-7, with 11 positions matching TRBD2. The CDR3 totals 18 residues. Germline V lookup: CDR1 ENHRY, CDR2 SYGVKD. The V gene end was trimmed by 4 bases and the J gene end by 2 bases; junction bases not matched to a gene: 13. The CDR3 is CAISALLAGAPATYEQYF. The CDR3 DNA follows: TGTGCCATCAGTGCGTTACTAGCGGGAGCCCCCGCTACCTACGAGCAGTACTTC.

The chain employs TRBV27 and TRBJ1-1, with TRBD1 matching over 7 bases. The trim removed 6 bases at V and 2 bases at J, leaving 3 bases unmatched. This CDR3 is built from 13 residues. Germline CDR1 and CDR2: MNHEY and SMNVEV (reference sequence). CDR3 sequence: CASRQGINTEAFF. CDR3 DNA sequence: TGTGCCAGCAGACAGGGGATAAACACTGAAGCTTTCTTT.

This clone showed up just once. V and J are TRBV27 and TRBJ2-7; 9 bases map to TRBD2. V dropped 7 bases and J dropped 1; count of bases not matched to a gene: 11. This CDR3 has 16 residues. Germline CDR1 and CDR2: MNHEY and SMNVEV (reference sequence). CDR3 sequence reads: CASKQASGIPSYEQYF. Written as DNA, the CDR3 is TGTGCCAGCAAGCAGGCTAGCGGGATACCTTCCTACGAGCAGTACTTC.

This rearrangement joins TRBV9 to TRBJ2-1, with D maybe TRBD2 (5 bases). The ends were cut back, 6 bases at V and 10 bases at J, with 17 bases in the middle. CDR3 length: 13 amino acids. Germline V lookup: CDR1 SGDLS, CDR2 YYNGEE. CDR3 sequence: CASTAGPLGEQFF. CDR3 nucleotides: TGTGCCAGCACGGCGGGCCCACTTGGAGAGCAGTTCTTC. Filled out from reference TRBV9 and TRBJ2-1, the complete variable domain reads DSGVTQTPKHLITATGQRVTLRCSPRSGDLSVYWYQQSLDQGLQFLIQYYNGEERAKGNILERFSAQQFPDLHSELNLSSLELGDSALYFCASTAGPLGEQFFGPGTRLTVL.

The chain joins TRBV7-6 to TRBJ1-1; D may be TRBD1 (6 bases). The CDR3 consists of 15 residues. CDR1 SGHVS and CDR2 FNYEAQ come from the germline V gene. Trimming pared 5 bases from V and 4 bases from J, leaving 17 bases between. Here the CDR3 DNA reads TGTGCCAGCAGCATCAGTGGGGGCTGGGGCACTGAAGCTTTCTTT. Its protein is CASSISGGWGTEAFF.

CDR3 nucleotides: TGTGCCAGCCTTGCGGGAGATCCCCCCCGCGAGCAGTACTTC. As protein: CASLAGDPPREQYF. The chain is built from TRBV2 and TRBJ2-7; the match to TRBD2 covers 7 bases. Unmatched junction bases numbered 13, after V lost 8 bases and J lost 6 bases. The CDR3 is 14 amino acids. Germline values: CDR1 SNHLY, CDR2 FYNNEI.

The chain carries TRBV27 and TRBJ1-4; maybe TRBD1 (5 bases). The V end lost 5 bases, the J end lost 11 bases, and 12 bases lay between the germline ends. The CDR3 consists of 12 residues. The V gene's germline CDR1 is MNHEY and CDR2 SMNVEV (reference sequence). The CDR3 nucleotides read TGTGCCAGCAGTGCGGACAATCGGAAACTGTTTTTT. Protein sequence: CASSADNRKLFF.

The CDR3 DNA follows: TGTGCCAGCAGTTTATTGGGGACTAGCGAACTGAATGAGCAGTTCTTC. Translation gives CASSLLGTSELNEQFF. This chain connects TRBV27 to TRBJ2-1; 10 nucleotides align to TRBD2. From germline, CDR1 is MNHEY and CDR2 SMNVEV (reference sequence). J was trimmed by 7 bases and V by 1 base; bases with no gene match: 7. The CDR3 sequence is 16 residues long.

This sequence joins TRBV4-1 and TRBJ2-6; tentatively, D is TRBD1 or TRBD2 (5 bases each). The CDR3 has 17 amino acids. Per the germline V gene, CDR1 is MGHRA and CDR2 is YSYEKL. V lost 4 bases and J lost 1, with 14 bases in between. CDR3 DNA sequence: TGCGCCAGCAGCCTTCTAATGGGACCTTCTGGGGCCAACGTCCTGACTTTC. This gives the protein CASSLLMGPSGANVLTF.

The rearrangement joins TRBV14 to TRBJ2-6; tentatively, D is TRBD1 or TRBD2 (5 bases each). There are 20 residues in the CDR3. Deletions cut 0 bases from V and 0 bases from J, with 18 bases between. Germline assignment: CDR1 SGHDN and CDR2 FVKESK. CDR3 nucleotide sequence: TGTGCCAGCAGCCAAGAACGAAGTACCTCGGGACCCTCTGGGGCCAACGTCCTGACTTTC. This sequence encodes CASSQERSTSGPSGANVLTF.

This clone was seen only once. Additional DNA sequences in this sample encode the identical CDR3. The gene calls are TRBV7-2 and TRBJ2-1, with D unresolved. The CDR3 is 11 amino acids. From germline, CDR1 is SGHTA and CDR2 FQGNSA. V lost 1 base and J 7 bases, leaving 2 bases between the germline ends. Here the CDR3 reads CASSLGNEQFF. The CDR3, as DNA: TGTGCCAGCAGCTTAGGGAATGAGCAGTTCTTC.

The chain has TRBV28 and TRBJ2-4; either TRBD1 or TRBD2 may fit D (7 bases each). The V gene lost 1 base and the J gene lost 4 bases, with 14 bases spanning the gap. From germline, CDR1 is MDHEN and CDR2 SYDVKM. The CDR3 runs 16 residues. CDR3 protein: CASSLSAGGGKNIQYF. CDR3 sequence (DNA): TGTGCCAGCAGTTTATCCGCAGGGGGGGGAAAAAACATTCAGTACTTC. Looking up the rest from reference TRBV28 and TRBJ2-4 gives the full variable domain: DVKVTQSSRYLVKRTGEKVFLECVQDMDHENMFWYRQDPGLGLRLIYFSYDVKMKEKGDIPEGYSVSREKKERFSLILESASTNQTSMYLCASSLSAGGGKNIQYFGAGTRLSVL.

In this sample, this clone turned up once. This rearrangement joins TRBV9 to TRBJ2-1; TRBD2 matches 9 bases. The CDR3 extends over 17 amino acids. Germline-derived CDR1 and CDR2 are SGDLS and YYNGEE. The V segment lost 3 bases and the J segment 7 bases; nucleotides outside the gene matches: 14. Written as DNA, the CDR3 is TGTGCCAGCAGCGGATACCATACGGGACTAGCCGGGAATGAGCAGTTCTTC. This translates into CASSGYHTGLAGNEQFF.

CDR3 nucleotides: TGTGCCAGCAGCTTAGTGGCAGACCTCACCGGGGAGCTGTTTTTT. Amino acid sequence: CASSLVADLTGELFF. The chain has TRBV7-2 and TRBJ2-2, with D unresolved. Germline V gene lookup returns CDR1 SGHTA and CDR2 FQGNSA. With 1 base removed from V and 4 bases from J, the gap between germline ends came to 10 bases. The CDR3 is 15 residues long.

The chain uses TRBV27 and TRBJ2-5; D possibly matches TRBD1 or TRBD2 (6 bases each). Germline lookup yields CDR1 MNHEY and CDR2 SMNVEV (reference sequence). Trimming stripped 0 bases from V and 5 bases from J, with 16 bases between. The CDR3 contains 16 residues. CDR3 in DNA: TGTGCCAGCAGTTTATCTTCCAGGGGACTTGGTGAGACCCAGTACTTC. Translated: CASSLSSRGLGETQYF.

The chain recombines TRBV9 with TRBJ2-5, with 9 bases lining up with TRBD2. The CDR3 spans 15 residues. Looked up from germline, CDR1 is SGDLS and CDR2 is YYNGEE. V gave up 2 bases and J gave up 5 bases; unmatched junction bases: 7. This CDR3 is CASSVSGSYQETQYF. In nucleotides, the CDR3 is TGTGCCAGCAGCGTTAGCGGGAGTTATCAGGAGACCCAGTACTTC. Using reference TRBV9 and TRBJ2-5 for the parts outside the CDR3, the full variable domain is DSGVTQTPKHLITATGQRVTLRCSPRSGDLSVYWYQQSLDQGLQFLIQYYNGEERAKGNILERFSAQQFPDLHSELNLSSLELGDSALYFCASSVSGSYQETQYFGPGTRLLVL.

V gene TRBV5-1 combines with J gene TRBJ1-1; 9 positions agree with TRBD1. This CDR3 is built from 15 residues. V lost 4 bases, J lost 4 bases, and 8 bases stayed unmatched. Germline-derived CDR1 and CDR2 are SGHRS and YFSETQ. CDR3 amino acids: CASSHGQGRTTEAFF. In DNA, the CDR3 is TGCGCCAGCAGCCACGGACAGGGGAGGACCACTGAAGCTTTCTTT.

CDR3 sequence reads: CASSALTTPSTDTQYF. CDR3 sequence (DNA): TGTGCCAGCAGCGCCTTGACTACCCCCAGCACAGATACGCAGTATTTT. This chain connects TRBV7-9 to TRBJ2-3; perhaps TRBD2 as D (5 bases). This CDR3 has 16 residues. The germline CDR1 and CDR2 sequences are SEHNR and FQNEAQ (reference sequence). V lost 5 bases to trimming and J lost 0 bases, with 15 bases between them.

This chain uses TRBV7-9 with TRBJ2-7, with 10 bases identical to TRBD2. Germline CDR1 is SEHNR and CDR2 is FQNEAQ (reference sequence). Trimming cost V 5 bases and J 3 bases; bases outside gene matches: 13. The CDR3 sequence is 17 residues long. CDR3 coding DNA: TGTGCCAGCAGCACCCCCCCGCTAGCGGGAGAAGGCTACGAGCAGTACTTC. Translation gives CASSTPPLAGEGYEQYF. Combining the CDR3 with reference TRBV7-9 and TRBJ2-7 gives the whole variable domain DTGVSQNPRHKITKRGQNVTFRCDPISEHNRLYWYRQTLGQGPEFLTYFQNEAQLEKSRLLSDRFSAERPKGSFSTLEIQRTEQGDSAMYLCASSTPPLAGEGYEQYFGPGTRLTVT.

The chain couples TRBV5-6 to TRBJ2-1; maybe TRBD2 (6 bases). V lost 1 base to trimming and J lost 9 bases, with 11 bases between them. CDR1 SGHDT and CDR2 YYEEEE come from the germline V gene. This CDR3 contains 13 residues. The CDR3 is CASSLTSWAEQFF. The CDR3 coding sequence is TGTGCCAGCAGCTTGACTAGCTGGGCTGAGCAGTTCTTC.